The subject of this entry is one T cell receptor beta chain. Its target is not known. Some clones are missing from TCRdb's copy, which holds only in-frame ones; the method was immunoSEQ multiplex PCR. The data show about 57,000 clones, more than 80% seen once. This sample is part of a study of OX40 agonist ivuxolimab in advanced cancers. The germline gives CDR1 MRHNA, CDR2 SNTAGT. There are 17 residues in the CDR3. Trimming pared 6 bases from V and 0 bases from J, leaving 20 bases between. Whole-study results and caveats: CD8+ T cells averaged more expanded clones than CD4+. Both CD4+ and CD8+ T cell populations in blood had undergone clonal expansion by week 6 at 0.1 to 3.0 mg/kg.

The rearrangement joins TRBV6-4 to TRBJ2-5; possible D gene TRBD1, 6 bases. Source: CD4+ or CD8+ T cells sorted from blood, taken in a trial of the OX40 agonist ivuxolimab. The sequence came from an adult with an advanced solid tumor such as melanoma, head and neck, liver or kidney cancer. The CDR3 bases are TGTGCCAGCAGCAAACAGGGCCCCCTTTTTAACCAAGAGACCCAGTACTTC. Translating gives CASSKQGPLFNQETQYF.